This T cell receptor (beta chain) was recovered during a study of beta chain bispecific antibodies for T cell cancers (dated by TCRdb to about 2021). In terms of the full investigation: T cells from healthy donors were cocultured with T cell leukemia lines in the presence of bispecific antibodies, after which the depletion of each TRBV family was measured by TRBV sequencing of the surviving cells. Surface TRBV12 (TRBV12-3) was expressed on Jurkat cells, and surface TRBV5-5 was expressed on HPB-ALL cells.

Inclusive of the bounding cysteine and phenylalanine, the CDR3 is 15 residues long. The kept DNA is CDR3 alone, 45 bases in frame from the first base. V loses 6 bases, J loses 3 bases, and the germline ends lie 14 bases apart. The germline V gene provides CDR1 MDHEN and CDR2 SYDVKM. The sample's treatment or condition label, decoded: alpha-V12: anti-TRBV12 scFv linked to anti-CD3 scFv. For two to three days, T cells were expanded from blood mononuclear cells using either the anti-CD3 antibody OKT3 or CD3/CD28 Dynabeads. The anti-TRBV12 bispecific sample was taken from a coculture of Jurkat leukemia cells with normal T cells and was compared with an anti-CD19 bispecific control coculture. Expanded T cells were maintained in RPMI 1640 supplemented with around 10% fetal bovine serum, recombinant human IL-2 (approximately 98 IU/ml) and IL-7 (about 4.6 ng/ml). Each coculture contained roughly 5 x 10^4 normal T cells, roughly 5 x 10^4 target cells and bispecific antibody in about 98 ul and was incubated for about 16 hours at 37 degrees C. Each bispecific antibody consisted of two single-chain variable fragments expressed in a single-chain diabody format with a His tag. The effector T cells were obtained from healthy human donors, with peripheral blood mononuclear cells isolated from leukapheresis samples by Ficoll density gradient centrifugation.

The paper's findings and limits, for the study overall: Leukemia cell line cells were mixed with normal T cells in each sequenced sample, and most of the targeted TRBV signal was derived from the leukemia cells rather than from the normal T cells. Relative to anti-CD19, exposure to anti-TRBV12 lowered the TRBV12-3 share of total TRBV signal by 98.9%, while TRBV12-4 dropped by roughly 33%, a change that was not significant. Cross-reactivity of the anti-TRBV5-5 antibody with TRBV5-6 was attributed to high sequence similarity between the two genes. Apart from the targeted and closely related genes, all other TRBV family members appeared to be unaffected by the TRBV-directed bispecific antibodies.

This clonotype was found many times. The clone's antigen remains unknown. No qualities accompany the bases; no much larger clone lies one base away. The libraries included unique molecular identifier barcodes, and the barcodes were used to quantify clonotypes. Qiagen AllPrep DNA/RNA Micro kits were used to isolate total RNA, and an Agilent TapeStation was used to check RNA quality. TCR beta libraries were built by 5' RACE: cDNA synthesis followed by two PCR steps using TCR beta constant-region gene-specific primers. An Illumina MiSeq platform was used to sequence the TCR beta libraries. As for the authors' bioinformatics: MIGEC, MiXCR and VDJtools were used to process the reads. The frequency of each clonotype was calculated as the fraction of all unique molecular identifiers in the sample that belonged to that clonotype. Nonfunctional TRBV genes classified in IMGT as pseudogenes or open reading frames, for example TRBV1, TRBV12-1 and TRBV21, were left out. The public reads were reanalyzed by TCRdb: fastp trimming at Q25, MiXCR alignment, in-frame beta chains only. Rows are combined by CDR3 protein, so each entry shows the most common genes and DNA. The V and J calls were determined by TCRdb, not by the authors. This sample has about 20,000 distinct CDR3 sequences in its table, and more than 2% of those were observed once. More than 5% of the sample goes to the ten largest clones.

Sequencing used healthy donor T cells cultured with leukemia cells, obtained from a culture containing a bispecific antibody targeting TCR Vbeta12. The clonotype originates from a human donor in good health. Some clones in this sample may be carry-over from other donors' samples. The chain employs TRBV28 and TRBJ2-2, and perhaps TRBD1 as D gene, on 5 matching bases. CDR3 region: CASSTHDSYTGELFF. The sequenced DNA: TGTGCCAGCAGCACCCATGACAGCTACACCGGGGAGCTGTTTTTT.